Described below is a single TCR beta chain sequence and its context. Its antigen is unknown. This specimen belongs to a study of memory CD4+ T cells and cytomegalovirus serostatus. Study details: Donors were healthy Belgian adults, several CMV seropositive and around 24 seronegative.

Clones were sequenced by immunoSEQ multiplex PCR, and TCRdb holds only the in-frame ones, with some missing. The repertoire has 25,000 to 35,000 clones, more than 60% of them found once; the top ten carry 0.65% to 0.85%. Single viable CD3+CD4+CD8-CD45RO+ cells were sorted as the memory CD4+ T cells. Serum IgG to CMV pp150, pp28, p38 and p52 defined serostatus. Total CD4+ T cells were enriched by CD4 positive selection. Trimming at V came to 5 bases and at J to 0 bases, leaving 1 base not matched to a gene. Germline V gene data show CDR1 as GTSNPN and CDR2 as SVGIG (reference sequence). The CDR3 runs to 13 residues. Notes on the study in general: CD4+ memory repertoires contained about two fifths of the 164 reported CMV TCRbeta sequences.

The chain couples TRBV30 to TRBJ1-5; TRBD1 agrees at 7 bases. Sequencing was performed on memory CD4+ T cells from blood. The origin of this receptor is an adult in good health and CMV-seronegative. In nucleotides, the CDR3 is TGTGCCTGGGGACAGGATAGCAATCAGCCCCAGCATTTT. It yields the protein CAWGQDSNQPQHF.